This T cell receptor beta chain derives from a study of blood T cells in healthy people across ages (dated by TCRdb to about 2015). For the wider study: In model experiments, template switching captured about one uniquely barcoded TCR beta cDNA molecule for every two T cells. The study measured age-related changes in TCR beta repertoire diversity using deep sequencing normalized with unique cDNA molecular identifiers. The donors were split into four age groups: young (average 16 years), middle-aged (about 40), aged (62) and long-lived (roughly 86). To avoid experimental bias, donors of different ages were randomly spread across the sequencing lanes. The study analyzed two additional independent replicas of 1 million unique cDNA reads from the same blood draw for two donors, one aged 18 to 30 and one aged 80 or older. General study outcomes and caveats: Because donor CMV infection status was unknown, age-related changes in expanded clonotypes were potentially confounded. Total diversity estimates from one million sequenced T cells were considered lower bounds and underestimates. Observed TCR beta diversity correlated strongly with the percentage of naive T cells measured by flow cytometry. Since profiling was done on bulk unsorted PBMCs, naive and antigen-experienced compartments could not be conclusively compared. Compared with the aged group, the long-lived group had more naive CD4+ T cells, fewer expanded clones and increased TCR diversity, suggesting age selection. As age increased, observed TCR beta diversity per million T cells dropped in a roughly linear way, and a significant reduction was already evident by age approximately 40.

For this clonotype: Its antigen remains unidentified. Per-nucleotide qualities are absent, and no much larger clonotype sits a single base away.

The CDR3, from cysteine to phenylalanine, totals 14 residues. Kept here is only the CDR3 DNA, which spans 42 bases and is read in frame from base 1. Based on the germline V gene, the CDR1 and CDR2 sequences are SGHRS and YFSETQ. The donors were roughly 38 Caucasian individuals from Russia, aged roughly 6 to 90 years, who were systemically healthy. Roughly 9.5 milliliters of peripheral blood were drawn from each donor into EDTA-treated Vacutainer tubes. Ficoll-Paque density-gradient centrifugation was used to isolate PBMCs, with at least 6.5 million per sample. Total RNA, at least 5 micrograms per sample, was extracted from PBMCs with Trizol reagent. Naive CD45RAhigh/CD27high T cell percentages were measured by flow cytometry on a PBMC aliquot from every donor. The method was 5' RACE. Sequencing was carried out with an Illumina HiSeq 2500. A second PCR of about 7 to 12 cycles was run with a J-beta primer mix and a sample-barcoded 5' primer. A template-switch 5' adaptor carrying 12 random nucleotides introduced a unique molecular identifier onto each TCR beta cDNA molecule. Each sample yielded at least 2.5 million CDR3-containing paired-end reads. First-strand cDNA was synthesized from all RNA with the Mint cDNA synthesis kit, primed by a TRBC-specific oligonucleotide. All cDNA was treated with uracil-DNA glycosylase and then went through a first 18-cycle PCR with the universal primers M1SS and BC2_uni_R. On the study's bioinformatics: For normalization, 1 million high-quality reads were randomly selected from each sample, with every read carrying a distinct molecular identifier. Instead of being binned into consensus sequences, reads that shared molecular identifiers were thrown out. MiTCR, run with a Q25 quality threshold and the strictest error-elimination algorithm, handled CDR3 identification, clonotype clustering and error correction. Lower-bound total TCR beta diversity was estimated with a nonparametric unseen species model using Euler transformation. TCRdb reran the public reads through fastp at Q25 and MiXCR, keeping productive beta chains. Every distinct CDR3 protein forms one entry, paired with its most common genes and DNA. TCRdb, not the authors, supplied the V and J calls. The table for this sample lists hundreds of thousands of distinct CDR3 sequences; roughly three fifths of them were counted only once. The ten largest clones represent around 37% of the sample.

The receptor's source is a man in his 60s in good health. The rearranged chain carries TRBV5-1 and TRBJ2-1; the junction holds 12 bases that match TRBD1. The J call is doubtful: the DNA matches TRBJ2-7 better. The source material was blood. DNA sequence: TGCGCCAGCAGCTGGGGGACAGGGGGCAATGAGCAGTACTTC. It is translated as CASSWGTGGNEQYF.